This T cell receptor beta chain was documented in a study of graft-versus-host responses after intestinal transplantation. Across the study: Tacrolimus and steroids were given for around three years to all recipients after anti-thymocyte globulin induction. Study observations and caveats: Recipient marrow contained GvH clones, some of which appeared first in ileum or blood. Early post-transplant declines in HvG were associated with peak levels of circulating GvH clones. Allograft clonal ratios (graft-versus-host to host-versus-graft) were high in patients who had graft-donor T cell macrochimerism.

Libraries were prepared by immunoSEQ multiplex PCR; TCRdb keeps only in-frame clonotypes and omits some of them. Altogether more than 65,000 clones are present, under 90% being singletons, with the ten largest covering approximately 0.39%. As to this clone: Its antigen remains unknown.

V was trimmed by 0 bases and J by 7 bases, leaving 8 bases between them. CDR3 size: 14 residues. The germline CDR1 and CDR2 sequences are SGHNT and YYREEE (reference sequence). The starting material was unstimulated CD4+ T cells sorted from spleen or lymph node cells, obtained before transplant. The chain employs TRBV5-4 and TRBJ1-6; D unresolved. This TCR was recovered from a human donor who was the organ donor for an intestinal transplant. The CDR3 nucleotides are TGTGCCAGCAGCTTGGGGCTGATAAATTCACCCCTCCACTTT. Translated, it gives CASSLGLINSPLHF.